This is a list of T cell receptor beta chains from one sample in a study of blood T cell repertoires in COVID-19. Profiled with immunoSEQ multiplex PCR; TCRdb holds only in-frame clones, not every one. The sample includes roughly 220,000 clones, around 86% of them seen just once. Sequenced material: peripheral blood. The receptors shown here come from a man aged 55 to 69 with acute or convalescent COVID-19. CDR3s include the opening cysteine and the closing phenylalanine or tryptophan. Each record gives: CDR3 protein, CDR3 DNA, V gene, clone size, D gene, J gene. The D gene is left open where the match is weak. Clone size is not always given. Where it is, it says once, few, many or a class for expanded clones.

CDR3aa: CASSQGGPQVPYGYTF
CDR3nt: TGCGCCAGCAGCCAAGGGGGCCCACAGGTTCCCTATGGCTACACCTTC
v_gene: TRBV4-3
abundance: NA
d_gene: NA
j_gene: TRBJ1-2

CDR3aa: CASSLIRTSLIETQYF
CDR3nt: TGCGCCAGCAGCTTAATCAGGACTAGCTTAATTGAGACCCAGTACTTC
v_gene: TRBV5-1
abundance: NA
d_gene: TRBD2
j_gene: TRBJ2-5

CDR3aa: CASSYRQVDYEQYF
CDR3nt: TGTGCCAGCAGTTACAGGCAGGTTGACTACGAGCAGTACTTC
v_gene: TRBV6-2/TRBV6-3
abundance: NA
d_gene: NA
j_gene: TRBJ2-7

CDR3aa: CASAIGGLYEQYF
CDR3nt: TGTGCCAGCGCAATCGGGGGGCTCTACGAGCAGTACTTC
v_gene: TRBV7-2
abundance: NA
d_gene: NA
j_gene: TRBJ2-7

CDR3aa: CASSYGQDYEQYF
CDR3nt: TGTGCCAGCAGTTATGGACAGGACTACGAGCAGTACTTC
v_gene: TRBV12-3/TRBV12-4
abundance: NA
d_gene: TRBD1
j_gene: TRBJ2-7

CDR3aa: CASSSTGVGNTIYF
CDR3nt: TGTGCCAGCTCATCAACGGGGGTTGGAAACACCATATATTTT
v_gene: TRBV18
abundance: once
d_gene: NA
j_gene: TRBJ1-3

CDR3aa: CASSGRDIGNQPQHF
CDR3nt: TGTGCCAGTAGTGGCCGGGACATCGGCAATCAGCCCCAGCATTTT
v_gene: TRBV19
abundance: few
d_gene: NA
j_gene: TRBJ1-5

CDR3aa: CASSSPQDRGNYGYTF
CDR3nt: TGTGCCAGTAGCAGCCCGCAGGACAGGGGGAACTATGGCTACACCTTC
v_gene: TRBV19
abundance: NA
d_gene: TRBD1
j_gene: TRBJ1-2

CDR3aa: CATSDSSTGFSYEQYF
CDR3nt: TGTGCCACCAGTGACAGCTCCACAGGGTTTAGCTACGAGCAGTACTTC
v_gene: TRBV24-1
abundance: few
d_gene: NA
j_gene: TRBJ2-7

CDR3aa: CASSTRQTGYGYTF
CDR3nt: TGTGCCAGCAGCACACGACAGACTGGCTATGGCTACACCTTC
v_gene: TRBV9
abundance: NA
d_gene: NA
j_gene: TRBJ1-2

CDR3aa: CASSSDRAGRDTVNSYEQYF
CDR3nt: TGTGCCAGCAGCTCCGATAGGGCGGGTCGGGACACAGTGAATTCCTACGAGCAGTACTTC
v_gene: TRBV7-3
abundance: NA
d_gene: NA
j_gene: TRBJ2-7

CDR3aa: CASSLRVLSYGYTF
CDR3nt: TGTGCCAGCAGTTTAAGAGTCCTCTCCTATGGCTACACCTTC
v_gene: TRBV28
abundance: NA
d_gene: NA
j_gene: TRBJ1-2